The T cell receptor beta chain described here comes from a study of regulatory T cells in long-lasting Graves disease (dated by TCRdb to the early 2020s). Turning to the overall study: Newly diagnosed Graves' disease patients had taken antithyroid drugs for less than 3 months. Patients with persistent Graves' disease were compared with patients with newly diagnosed Graves' disease using TCR sequencing and RNA sequencing of peripheral blood. A total of around 35 samples underwent TCR sequencing: approximately 13 from persistent and approximately 20 from newly diagnosed Graves' disease patients. The study was registered as a clinical trial and conducted in China.

Reading the germline V gene gives CDR1 SGDLS and CDR2 YYNGEE. The V and J ends are trimmed by 4 bases and 0 bases, leaving 12 bases between them. Measured from the cysteine to the phenylalanine, the CDR3 is 15 residues long. Of the read, only the CDR3 DNA is kept; its 45 bases are in frame from base 1. The library relied on multiplex PCR. TCRdb lists the instrument as Illumina HiSeq 4000. iRepertoire HTBI primers and Arm-PCR amplification of CDR3 regions were used to construct TCR beta libraries. Before sequencing, the PCR products went through gel purification. For the original study's pipeline: Across samples, 60 to 75 TRBV and roughly 13 TRBJ segments were identified and used for gene usage analysis of CDR3 amino acid clonotypes. COPE and FqMerger were used to merge filtered high-quality paired reads into contigs. BLAST was used to align contigs to IMGT TRBV, TRBD and TRBJ reference genes, and CDR3 was defined according to IMGT. Highly expanded clones were defined as clonotypes with a frequency above 0.1%. Shannon entropy served as the measure of repertoire diversity, while the Gini coefficient captured V-J evenness. Clonotypes shared by more than one individual were considered public. The public reads were run again by TCRdb, first through fastp at Q25 and then through MiXCR, and only productive beta chains were kept. Under each unique CDR3 protein, matching rows form one entry showing the most common genes and DNA. TCRdb, not the original authors, processed these V and J calls. Across this sample there are fewer than 650,000 distinct CDR3 sequences, with under 20% seen only once. The top ten hold about 17% of the sample.

In light of the paper, this sample's time point label describes: newly diagnosed GD, antithyroid drugs for less than 3 months. For both TCR sequencing and RNA sequencing, RNA was extracted from PBMCs in TRIzol. The diagnosis of Graves' disease was made according to American Thyroid Association guidelines. Patients were recruited from an endocrinology department in Xi'an, China. From each patient, about 8.9 milliliters of peripheral blood was collected into an EDTA anticoagulant tube. Ficoll Paque Plus density gradient separation was used to isolate PBMCs, and no further T cell sorting was performed. RNA quality was checked with an Agilent 2100 Bioanalyzer and agarose gel, and concentration with a NanoDrop 2000. Overall study outcomes, separate from this receptor: The study examined only peripheral blood because the primary lesion, thyroid tissue, could not be accessed. Persistent Graves' disease patients showed lower TCR Shannon entropy and fewer highly expanded clones than newly diagnosed patients, suggesting clonal expansion. Persistent disease showed preferential use of TRBV28, TRBJ1-2 and TRBJ2-5, whereas newly diagnosed disease favored TRBV20-1 and TRBJ2-1. The authors noted that the small sample size was a limitation that may lower accuracy. More public clonotypes were shared among persistent patients (more than 2,500) than among newly diagnosed patients (966). Sequencing and analysis were limited to the TCR beta chain.

Concerning this clonotype: This receptor's antigen is unknown. No base quality information exists; no much larger clone differs at one position.

These same records also appear under a second study, on T cells in Graves' hyperthyroidism and ophthalmopathy. Taken from the second paper: Graves' hyperthyroidism was defined as stable when no progression to ophthalmopathy occurred over 18 months of follow-up. The hyperthyroidism patients were between 18 and 65 years old and newly diagnosed, with a disease duration of less than 2 months. Exclusion was applied to patients with uncontrolled infections, other autoimmune diseases, pregnancy or lactation. Diagnoses relied on clinical symptoms, serum thyroxine and TRAb, thyroid ultrasound and orbital computed tomography. A first-round RT-PCR of the TCR CDR3 used the HTBI primer set with the Qiagen OneStep RT-PCR kit. Most expanded thyroid clonotypes (frequency above 0.001) were also found in blood, which suggests that blood repertoires may mirror thyroid immune responses. Ophthalmopathy was separated from stable hyperthyroidism by a 13 V-J signature model, with about 86% sensitivity and roughly 81% specificity obtained in cross-validation and 80%/75% obtained in testing. In validation, progression to ophthalmopathy was predicted by the model with 70.59% sensitivity and nearly 75% specificity, a median of about 6.4 months before onset. A discovery cohort of about a hundred patients, fewer than 50 with Graves' ophthalmopathy and approximately 60 with stable Graves' hyperthyroidism, was used to find distinguishing TCR V-J signatures. Whether ophthalmopathy could be predicted prospectively was tested in an independent validation cohort made up of roughly 19 hyperthyroidism patients plus 17 patients who later progressed to ophthalmopathy. The 75 to 100 discovery patients were randomly split 7:3 into training and test sets. In addition, the study compared T-cell repertoires in thyroid tissue and in blood from six Graves' hyperthyroidism patients. After blood sampling, hyperthyroidism patients were treated with methimazole at a starting dose of 30 mg daily, and ophthalmopathy patients were treated with high-dose intravenous methylprednisolone. Libraries were constructed in a second round of multiplex PCR, after which size selection and purification were performed. The libraries were sequenced on an Illumina HiSeq2000 using paired-end 100 bp reads. SOAPnuke was used to process the raw data, removing reads that contained adapters or uncalled bases, had a mean Phred below 15, or lacked an exact match to the constant primer or identifier. COPE v1.2.5 was used to merge high-quality paired reads, and clonotypes were defined as unique nucleotide sequences. Clonotypes were aligned to IMGT TRBV, TRBD and TRBJ reference segments using MiTCR v1.1. The analysis was restricted to V-J combinations with a frequency above 0.0001, which together covered 99.2% of the repertoires. A TCS score was defined as the ratio between F50 (clonal expansion) and ExV (chaos), using BLOSUM62-based TCRdist between CDR3 peptides within each V-J. Welch's t-statistics and random forest reduced roughly 540 V-J features to 10 to 15, which were used in a naive Bayes classifier (R e1071). Sample size was not statistically predetermined, and investigators were not blinded to group allocation. The paper reports TCR Vbeta CDR3 sequencing of approximately 140 peripheral blood samples: under 45 ophthalmopathy, fewer than 80 hyperthyroidism and around 17 progressor patients.

This material consisted of peripheral blood mononuclear cells (PBMCs), taken at new diagnosis, from a patient treated with antithyroid drugs. The TCR comes from a woman aged 25-40 years with Graves disease. Donor details come from another sample of the same person, matched by shared clones. This receptor chain uses TRBV9 and TRBJ2-3, with no reliable assignment of the D segment. At the DNA level, the sequence is TGTGCCAGCAGCCCTGACCTCCCTAGCACAGATACGCAGTATTTT. The translation is CASSPDLPSTDTQYF.